Each of the 12 T cell receptor beta chains below was sequenced from the same sample in a study of T-cell memory formation after mild COVID-19. TCRdb independently ran MiXCR on the 5' RACE reads; one entry per CDR3 protein. The sample carries under 550,000 distinct CDR3 sequences, around 17% recorded once. Input material: PBMCs or a T cell subset sorted from them (not recorded which). The source is a man younger than 30 who had mild COVID-19 (a few samples of this study predate the infection). Cell type and time point are not known.

The rearrangement links TRBV18 to TRBJ2-5, with D perhaps TRBD2 (5 bases). Germline loops: CDR1 KGHSH, CDR2 LQKENI. The CDR3 totals 14 residues. Trimming took 8 bases from V and 3 from J, leaving 16 bases between them. CDR3 sequence reads: CASLAQTGEETQYF. The CDR3 bases are TGTGCCAGCCTAGCCCAAACCGGGGAAGAGACCCAGTACTTC. The variable domain in full, with the rest retrieved from reference TRBV18 and TRBJ2-5, is NAGVMQNPRHLVRRRGQEARLRCSPMKGHSHVYWYRQLPEEGLKFMVYLQKENIIDESGMPKERFSAEFPKEGPSILRIQQVVRGDSAAYFCASLAQTGEETQYFGPGTRLLVL.

This clonotype was observed at least ten times. This CDR3 reads CASSDPAGGGSYNEQFF. In DNA form, the CDR3 reads TGTGCCAGCAGCGATCCCGCAGGCGGGGGCTCCTACAATGAGCAGTTCTTC. The J gene is TRBJ2-1, the V gene TRBV7-3; 7 bases fit TRBD2. CDR3 size: 17 residues. The V and J ends lost 5 bases and 0 bases, in that order; junction bases with no gene match: 10. Germline CDR1 reads SGHTA; CDR2 reads FQGTGA.

The J gene is TRBJ2-7, the V gene TRBV6-6, with D possibly TRBD1 on 6 matching bases. Germline-derived CDR1 and CDR2 are MNHNY and SVGAGI (reference sequence). Trimming removed 6 bases at V and 6 bases at J, with 21 bases between. The CDR3 contains 15 residues. The CDR3 region is CASRPIQGGIAEQYF. CDR3 nucleotides: TGTGCCAGCAGGCCCATACAGGGTGGTATCGCCGAGCAGTACTTC.

There are a few counts of this clonotype. The chain carries TRBV6-6 and TRBJ1-3; D is possibly TRBD1 (6 bases). The V and J ends lost 5 bases and 6 bases respectively, with 17 bases between them. This CDR3 is 15 amino acids long. The germline CDR1 and CDR2 sequences are MNHNY and SVGAGI (reference sequence). The CDR3 loop is CASSQNTRGPNTIYF. The CDR3 bases are TGTGCCAGCAGTCAGAATACCCGGGGGCCAAACACCATATATTTT.

This clonotype was seen at least ten times. The chain recombines TRBV7-2 with TRBJ2-3; no clear D gene. V was shortened by 1 base and J by 6 bases, with 8 bases between the two germline ends. The germline V gene encodes CDR1 SGHTA and CDR2 FQGNSA. This CDR3 spans 13 amino acids. For the CDR3, the DNA is TGTGCCAGCAGCTTAGTAGCTTGGGATACGCAGTATTTT. It is translated as CASSLVAWDTQYF.

This clonotype has more than one count but fewer than ten. CDR3 in amino acids: CASSLRAGMNTEAFF. Written as DNA, the CDR3 is TGTGCCAGCAGTTTACGGGCAGGGATGAACACTGAAGCTTTCTTT. The chain links TRBV12-3 or TRBV12-4 to TRBJ1-1, with D perhaps TRBD1 (5 bases). This CDR3 spans 15 amino acids. Deletions cut 2 bases from V and 0 bases from J, with 10 bases between.

The chain combines TRBV5-1 with TRBJ2-7; tentative D call: TRBD1 (5 bases). Germline lookup yields CDR1 SGHRS and CDR2 YFSETQ. The V end lost 1 base, the J end lost 1 base, and 9 bases lay between the germline ends. The length of the CDR3 is 14 residues. CDR3 DNA sequence: TGCGCCAGCAGCTTGAGGGGCAGGTCCTACGAGCAGTACTTC. Translated, it gives CASSLRGRSYEQYF.

This clonotype occurred a few times. The chain has TRBV5-4 and TRBJ1-2, with TRBD1 as a possible D gene (6 bases). V was trimmed by 2 bases and J by 4 bases, leaving 15 bases between them. The CDR3 is 15 residues long. Germline loops: CDR1 SGHNT, CDR2 YYREEE (reference sequence). CDR3 loop: CASSLAGQKAYGYTF. The CDR3 coding sequence is TGTGCCAGCAGCTTAGCCGGACAGAAGGCCTATGGCTACACCTTC.

The chain combines TRBV27 with TRBJ1-5; the match to TRBD1 covers 8 bases. In germline, CDR1 is MNHEY, CDR2 SMNVEV (reference sequence). The CDR3 is 14 residues long. The junction had 2 bases not matched to a gene; V was cut back by 3 bases and J by 4 bases. Written as DNA, the CDR3 is TGTGCCAGCAGTTTCCAGGGGGCAAATCAGCCCCAGCATTTT. Translated: CASSFQGANQPQHF.

The table lists this clonotype with a few counts. This chain links TRBV4-3 with TRBJ2-7; a possible D gene is TRBD2 (5 bases). Per germline, CDR1 LGHNA and CDR2 YSLEER. This CDR3 region has 14 residues. V shed 3 bases and J shed 2 bases, with 11 bases lying between them. DNA for the CDR3: TGCGCCAGCAGCCATTCAGCGGTTACCTACGAGCAGTACGTC. It translates to CASSHSAVTYEQYV.

This clonotype was recorded a few times. V usage is TRBV9 and J usage is TRBJ1-6, with D possibly being TRBD1 (5 bases). V lost 3 bases and J lost 6, with 7 bases in between. CDR1 is SGDLS, CDR2 YYNGEE, per germline. The CDR3 is made up of 13 amino acids. The CDR3 is CASSGTSNSPLHF. Written as DNA, the CDR3 is TGTGCCAGCAGCGGGACAAGTAATTCACCCCTCCACTTT.

The chain recombines TRBV7-9 with TRBJ2-7; D uncertain. The CDR3 contains 16 residues. Germline loops: CDR1 SEHNR, CDR2 FQNEAQ (reference sequence). Trimming took 1 base from V and 3 from J, leaving 16 bases between them. The CDR3 protein is CASSLGLFGPNYEQYF. The CDR3 bases are TGTGCCAGCAGCTTAGGGCTGTTCGGTCCAAACTACGAGCAGTACTTC.